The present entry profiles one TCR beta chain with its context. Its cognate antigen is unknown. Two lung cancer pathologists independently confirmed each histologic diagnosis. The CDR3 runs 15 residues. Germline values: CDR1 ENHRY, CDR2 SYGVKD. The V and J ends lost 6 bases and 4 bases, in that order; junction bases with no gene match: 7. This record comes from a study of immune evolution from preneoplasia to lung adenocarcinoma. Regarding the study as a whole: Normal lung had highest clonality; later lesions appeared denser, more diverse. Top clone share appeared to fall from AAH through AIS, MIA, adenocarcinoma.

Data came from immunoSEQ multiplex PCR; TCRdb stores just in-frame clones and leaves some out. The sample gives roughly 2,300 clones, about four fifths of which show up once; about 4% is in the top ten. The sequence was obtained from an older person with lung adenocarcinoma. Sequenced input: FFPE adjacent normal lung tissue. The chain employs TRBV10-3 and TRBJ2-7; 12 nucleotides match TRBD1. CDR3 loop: CAISPGTGGSYEQYF. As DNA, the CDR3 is TGTGCCATCAGCCCCGGGACAGGGGGCTCTTACGAGCAGTACTTC.